This T cell receptor (beta chain) was captured by sequencing in a study of neurological immune-mediated disorders. This clonotype was counted many times. Sequencing runs each generated in excess of 180 million TCR-beta sequences derived from 15-18 subjects. Via MiXCR, TCRdb re-called the 5' RACE reads, giving one row per CDR3 protein. The sample lists more than 30,000 distinct CDR3 sequences; less than 15% were seen once. This CDR3 is 16 amino acids long. V lost 5 bases and J lost 5; bases outside the gene matches: 13. Germline CDR1 SGHAT, CDR2 FQDESV (reference sequence). Indicated time point: technical triplicate 2. The sorted-subset TCR libraries were prepared using about a million CD4+ or CD8+ T cells as the starting material.

The sequence was collected from a female donor with HTLV-1-associated myelopathy (HAM/TSP). Sequencing input: CD4+ T cells from blood. This rearrangement joins TRBV11-1 to TRBJ2-5; 8 bases are a match to TRBD1. CDR3 nucleotides: TGTGCCAGCAGCCGCCCCCGACAGGGGTTGAAGGAGACCCAGTACTTC. Its protein product is CASSRPRQGLKETQYF.